The 26 T cell receptor beta chains reported below all come from one sample, sequenced in a study of T cells in Graves' hyperthyroidism and ophthalmopathy. What was amplified from RNA transcripts were TCR beta CDR3 regions. HTBI primers were employed in a first-round RT-PCR of the TCR CDR3. From the multiplex PCR reads, TCRdb called clonotypes with MiXCR, one entry per CDR3 protein. The sample lists roughly 800,000 distinct CDR3 sequences, 35% to 45% seen once, with 8.9% in the top ten. Input material: blood. All receptors come from a man aged 18 to 30 with Graves' hyperthyroidism.

This chain links TRBV5-1 with TRBJ1-2, with 7 nucleotides matching TRBD1. J gave up 0 bases and V 0 bases, and 8 bases lay outside the gene matches. Germline CDR1 is SGHRS and CDR2 is YFSETQ. CDR3 length: 17 residues. The CDR3 loop is CASSLDPGTAANYGYTF. The CDR3 DNA is TGCGCCAGCAGCTTGGATCCCGGGACAGCAGCTAACTATGGCTACACCTTC.

This clonotype was detected once. V usage is TRBV20-1 and J usage is TRBJ1-1, with a possible D match to TRBD1 (5 bases). The CDR3 spans 12 residues. In germline, CDR1 is DFQATT, CDR2 SNEGSKA (reference sequence). Trimming took 0 bases from V and 8 from J, leaving 10 bases between them. CDR3 region: CSARDSGTEAFF. The DNA for the CDR3 is TGCAGTGCTAGAGACTCCGGGACGGAAGCTTTCTTT.

This chain uses TRBV9 with TRBJ2-2; possibly TRBD1 for D (5 bases). Germline-derived CDR1 and CDR2 are SGDLS and YYNGEE. The length of the CDR3 is 15 residues. V lost 0 bases and J lost 4, with 10 bases in between. CDR3 region: CASSVEGPPTGELFF. The CDR3 DNA reads as TGTGCCAGCAGCGTAGAGGGGCCACCCACCGGGGAGCTGTTTTTT.

This CDR3 reads CASSLTPRHNEQFF. The CDR3, as DNA: TGTGCCAGCAGCTTAACCCCCCGGCACAATGAGCAGTTCTTC. The chain couples TRBV7-2 to TRBJ2-5; D remains ambiguous. The DNA end is a closer match to TRBJ2-1, so the J assignment may be wrong. Germline lookup yields CDR1 SGHTA and CDR2 FQGNSA. The CDR3 totals 14 residues.

This chain joins TRBV6-1 and TRBJ1-5; 10 bases are a match to TRBD1. Unmatched junction bases numbered 10, after V lost 8 bases and J lost 0 bases. From germline, CDR1 is MNHNS and CDR2 SASEGT. The CDR3 length is 17 residues. CDR3: CASRPGQGGHSNQPQHF. As DNA, the CDR3 is TGTGCCAGCCGCCCCGGACAGGGGGGCCATAGCAATCAGCCCCAGCATTTT.

This clonotype was seen a handful of times. This chain joins TRBV12-3 or TRBV12-4 and TRBJ1-1; 11 positions agree with TRBD1. V shed 0 bases and J 8 bases; nucleotides not matched to a gene: 2. The CDR3 extends over 14 amino acids. The CDR3 region has the DNA TGTGCCAGCAGTTTAGCGGACAGGGGGCGCGAAGCTTTCTTT. This gives the protein CASSLADRGREAFF.

A few counts support this clonotype. The V gene is TRBV7-9, the J gene TRBJ1-1, with 8 bases aligning to TRBD1. The CDR3 loop spans 18 amino acids. Germline values: CDR1 SEHNR, CDR2 FQNEAQ (reference sequence). Trimming at V came to 0 bases and at J to 4 bases, leaving 13 bases not matched to a gene. CDR3 loop: CASSLAMSRDRGSTEAFF. The CDR3 DNA reads as TGTGCCAGCAGCTTAGCGATGAGTCGCGACAGGGGATCCACTGAAGCTTTCTTT.

This chain links TRBV6-1 with TRBJ1-1; D is undetermined. The CDR3 spans 16 residues. The germline V gene has CDR1 MNHNS and CDR2 SASEGT. With 5 bases removed from V and 4 bases from J, the gap between germline ends came to 20 bases. The CDR3: CASSPGEFTAGTEAFF. The CDR3 DNA reads TGTGCCAGCAGTCCTGGAGAATTCACTGCGGGCACTGAAGCTTTCTTT.

This clonotype was seen only a few times. The chain is built from TRBV2 and TRBJ2-6; unclear D gene. CDR1 is SNHLY, CDR2 FYNNEI, per germline. CDR3 length: 15 residues. V was pared by 2 bases and J by 4 bases, with 9 bases between. CDR3 nucleotides: TGTGCCAGCAGTGAAATAACTTCCGGGGCCAACGTCCTGACTTTC. It specifies CASSEITSGANVLTF.

A remark on this clonotype: The junction departs from germline at one end; a sequencing error may be responsible. This chain connects TRBV7-3 to TRBJ2-7; 10 positions match TRBD2. This CDR3 is 16 amino acids long. Looked up from germline, CDR1 is SGHTA and CDR2 is FQGTGA. CDR3 nucleotide sequence: TGTGCCAGCAGCCCCGGACTAGCGGCCATCTCCTACGGGCAGTACTTC. It encodes CASSPGLAAISYGQYF.

Many counts were recorded for this clonotype. The chain combines TRBV12-3 or TRBV12-4 with TRBJ1-1; a weak D match, TRBD1 (5 bases). The germline V and J ends were trimmed by 4 bases and 6 bases, with 12 bases remaining between them. This CDR3 spans 13 amino acids. CDR3 nucleotides: TGTGCCAGCAGTTCGACAGCATACGCTGAAGCTTTCTTT. It specifies CASSSTAYAEAFF.

This clonotype showed up many times. CDR3 nucleotides: TGTGCCAGTAGTGCCGCACCAGGGGCCGAGCAGTACTTC. Translation gives CASSAAPGAEQYF. The chain combines TRBV19 with TRBJ2-7; possible D gene TRBD1, 6 bases. Germline lookup yields CDR1 LNHDA and CDR2 SQIVND (reference sequence). The CDR3 runs 13 residues. With 5 bases removed from V and 6 bases from J, the gap between germline ends came to 14 bases.

In this sample, this clonotype turned up a few times. A junction boundary mismatches the germline segment, possibly from a read error. This chain connects TRBV5-6 to TRBJ1-5; D might be TRBD1 (5 bases). CDR1 SGHDT and CDR2 YYEEEE come from the germline V gene. CDR3 length: 15 residues. The CDR3 bases are TGTGCCAGCAGTTTGGGGCAAGCGAACAATCAGCCCCAGCATTTT. It yields the protein CASSLGQANNQPQHF.

The gene calls are TRBV4-1 and TRBJ1-1, with D perhaps matching TRBD1 (6 bases). V lost 2 bases and J 6 bases, leaving 19 bases between the germline ends. Germline V gene lookup returns CDR1 MGHRA and CDR2 YSYEKL. This CDR3 has 16 amino acids. The CDR3 loop is CASSQTPGRGAAEAFF. In DNA, the CDR3 is TGCGCCAGCAGCCAAACCCCTGGGCGGGGGGCTGCTGAAGCTTTCTTT.

This chain uses TRBV7-2 with TRBJ2-7; 10 nucleotides line up with TRBD2. Germline V gives CDR1 SGHTA, CDR2 FQGNSA. The ends lost 6 bases at V and 4 bases at J; junction bases unmatched: 9. This CDR3 region has 15 residues. The CDR3 DNA follows: TGTGCCAGCAGAAACAGCGGGAGGGCCTTGTACGAGCAGTACTTC. It encodes CASRNSGRALYEQYF.

The chain recombines TRBV6-5 with TRBJ2-2; no clear D gene. The CDR3 is made up of 15 amino acids. V shed 0 bases and J shed 4 bases, with 9 bases lying between them. Germline loops: CDR1 MNHEY, CDR2 SVGAGI. The CDR3 protein is CASSYSIVTTGELFF. The CDR3 nucleotides read TGTGCCAGCAGTTACTCGATCGTTACCACCGGGGAGCTGTTTTTT.

This chain joins TRBV4-2 and TRBJ1-4; 11 bases are shared with TRBD1. After removal of 4 bases from V and 8 bases from J, the junction contained 6 bases not matched to a gene. The germline gives CDR1 LGHNA, CDR2 YNFKEQ. The length of the CDR3 is 15 residues. The CDR3 loop reads CASSPDRGREEKLFF. CDR3 sequence (DNA): TGTGCCAGCAGCCCGGACAGGGGGCGCGAAGAAAAACTGTTTTTT.

This clonotype was seen only a few times. The gene calls are TRBV14 and TRBJ1-1; D is undetermined. Between the trimmed V and J ends, which lost 1 base and 8 bases, there was a span of 14 bases. Per germline, CDR1 SGHDN and CDR2 FVKESK. The CDR3 is 14 amino acids. As DNA, the CDR3 is TGTGCCAGCAGCCAAGTTAGCCGGGTTAGGGAAGCTTTCTTT. Translation gives CASSQVSRVREAFF.

This clonotype occurred many times. V gene TRBV20-1 combines with J gene TRBJ1-2; D is undetermined. Germline CDR1 reads DFQATT; CDR2 reads SNEGSKA (reference sequence). V was pared by 4 bases and J by 7 bases, with 13 bases between. CDR3 length equals 12 residues. DNA of the CDR3: TGCAGTGCTAATGTGGGGTTCGGTGGCTACACCTTC. It codes for CSANVGFGGYTF.

The V and J genes are TRBV6-5 and TRBJ1-1; D gene ambiguous. V dropped 8 bases and J dropped 3 bases, with 13 bases sitting between them. This CDR3 spans 13 amino acids. The germline V gene has CDR1 MNHEY and CDR2 SVGAGI. The CDR3 sequence is CASGVLGDTEAFF. CDR3 DNA: TGTGCCAGCGGGGTCCTTGGGGACACTGAAGCTTTCTTT.

The table lists this clonotype with a few counts. The J gene is TRBJ2-5, the V gene TRBV6-5; D is undetermined. Trimming shortened V by 5 bases and J by 5 bases, and 15 bases separated the two germline ends. The CDR3 is made up of 14 amino acids. Germline-derived CDR1 and CDR2 are MNHEY and SVGAGI. The CDR3 reads CASSEDAWSETQYF. The DNA for the CDR3 is TGTGCCAGCAGTGAAGATGCGTGGTCGGAGACCCAGTACTTC.

In this sample, this clonotype turned up many times. The V call is TRBV7-9, the J call TRBJ1-1; D call uncertain. V dropped 1 base and J dropped 1 base, with 7 bases sitting between them. The CDR3 covers 14 residues. Germline loops: CDR1 SEHNR, CDR2 FQNEAQ (reference sequence). CDR3 sequence (DNA): TGTGCCAGCAGCTTAGACTCCGGGAACACTGAAGCTTTCTTT. Translated, it gives CASSLDSGNTEAFF.

This clonotype was seen only once. V gene TRBV25-1 combines with J gene TRBJ1-2, with 7 bases identical to TRBD1. Trimming took 5 bases from V and 3 from J; bases not matched to a gene: 6. The germline V gene has CDR1 MGHDK and CDR2 SYGVNS. This CDR3 region has 14 residues. The CDR3 protein is CASSLLGGDYGYTF. The CDR3 DNA reads TGTGCCAGCAGTTTACTAGGGGGCGACTATGGCTACACCTTC.

V usage is TRBV15 and J usage is TRBJ2-5, with D possibly being TRBD2 (5 bases). TRBJ2-1 matches the DNA end more closely, so the J call is doubtful. The germline gives CDR1 LNHNV, CDR2 YYDKDF (reference sequence). The CDR3 extends over 16 amino acids. CDR3 sequence reads: CATSRDNGELGNEQFF. The CDR3 coding sequence is TGTGCCACCAGCAGAGATAACGGGGAACTGGGTAATGAGCAGTTCTTC.

This clonotype has a count of ten or more. V and J are TRBV10-3 and TRBJ2-7; TRBD1 is a possible D gene (6 bases). In germline, CDR1 is ENHRY, CDR2 SYGVKD. The CDR3 loop spans 14 amino acids. V was clipped by 6 bases and J by 2 bases, with 14 bases between them. CDR3 DNA: TGTGCCATCAGCCCGGACAGATTGACCTACGAGCAGTACTTC. It specifies CAISPDRLTYEQYF.

This clonotype has only a few counts. The CDR3 sequence: CSARTTDRFYEQYF. In DNA, the CDR3 is TGCAGTGCTAGAACAACGGACAGGTTCTACGAGCAGTACTTC. This sequence joins TRBV20-1 and TRBJ2-7, with 7 nucleotides matching TRBD1. J was trimmed by 3 bases and V by 2 bases; bases with no gene match: 7. From germline, CDR1 is DFQATT and CDR2 SNEGSKA (reference sequence). The CDR3 covers 14 residues.